This TCR beta chain originates from a study of blood T cell repertoires in COVID-19. Study context: Resolution of symptoms, clearance, or two negative PCRs was present in recovered Cohort 3 donors. The analysed material was cDNA or gDNA that came from T cells, B-cell-depleted T cells, or PBMCs.

Authors' methods: Amplification from reference gene primers served as the basis for estimated nucleated cell counts. Using immunoSEQ multiplex PCR, the repertoire was profiled, and TCRdb retains in-frame clones only, with some absent. V, J and clone size were drawn from that table, and D and trimming were deduced from the DNA. The table includes about 360,000 clones, 70% to 90% detected once. V trimming: 5 bases; J trimming: 1 base; junction bases outside the gene matches: 10. The CDR3 totals 17 residues. Germline assignment: CDR1 LNHDA and CDR2 SQIVND (reference sequence). This receptor was taken from a man aged 35-49 years in a cohort exposed to, infected with or recovered from COVID-19 (not recorded which). Sequenced input: PBMCs or T cells enriched from blood (not recorded which). V gene TRBV19 combines with J gene TRBJ2-3, with TRBD2 identical over 9 bases. CDR3 residues: CASSPRGLAGGTDTQYF. CDR3 sequence (DNA): TGTGCCAGTAGTCCTCGAGGGTTAGCGGGGGGCACAGATACGCAGTATTTT.